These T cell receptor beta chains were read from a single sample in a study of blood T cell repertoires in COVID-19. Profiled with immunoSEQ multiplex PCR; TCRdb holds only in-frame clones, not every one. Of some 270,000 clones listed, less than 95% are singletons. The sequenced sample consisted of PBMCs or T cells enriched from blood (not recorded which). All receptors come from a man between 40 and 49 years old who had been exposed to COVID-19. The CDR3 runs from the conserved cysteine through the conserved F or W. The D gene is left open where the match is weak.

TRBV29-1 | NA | CSVGSQGTPQETQYF
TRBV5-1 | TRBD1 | CASSLMMWIMHGDRPSENTEAFF
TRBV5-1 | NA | CASSLNTGTSNYGYTF
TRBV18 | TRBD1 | CASSPGQTINFDGYTF
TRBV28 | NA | CASSLYNSVQETQYF
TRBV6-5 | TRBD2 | CASSYYGTSGRIF
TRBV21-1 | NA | CASSKPPSVIGESSYNEQFF
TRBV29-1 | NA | CSVEDLGDEQFF
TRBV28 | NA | CASSLSGDAYEQYF
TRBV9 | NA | CASGPDNSPLHF
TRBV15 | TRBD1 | CATSRAGQQNEKLFF
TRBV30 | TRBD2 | CAWSDFNSGLGSTDTQYF
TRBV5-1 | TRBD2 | CASSPIAGNPYEQYF
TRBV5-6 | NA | CASSLVMNTEAFF
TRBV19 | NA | CAAHRRGSTIYF
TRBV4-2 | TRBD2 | CASSQGTSGDDTQYF
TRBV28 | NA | CASSLGRVETIYF
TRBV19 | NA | CASSIYRDTEAFF
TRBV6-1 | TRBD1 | CASSEWQGASNTEAFF
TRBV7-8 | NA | CASSLNGVNQETQYF
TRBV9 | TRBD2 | CASSGTGTSAYNEQFF
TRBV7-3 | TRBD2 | CASRATSGDYNEQFF
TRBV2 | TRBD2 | CASSASGAYEQYF
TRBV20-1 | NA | CSARPGETQYF
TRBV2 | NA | CASSESGSDRKETQYF
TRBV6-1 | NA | CASSEPGLMIMGQETQYF